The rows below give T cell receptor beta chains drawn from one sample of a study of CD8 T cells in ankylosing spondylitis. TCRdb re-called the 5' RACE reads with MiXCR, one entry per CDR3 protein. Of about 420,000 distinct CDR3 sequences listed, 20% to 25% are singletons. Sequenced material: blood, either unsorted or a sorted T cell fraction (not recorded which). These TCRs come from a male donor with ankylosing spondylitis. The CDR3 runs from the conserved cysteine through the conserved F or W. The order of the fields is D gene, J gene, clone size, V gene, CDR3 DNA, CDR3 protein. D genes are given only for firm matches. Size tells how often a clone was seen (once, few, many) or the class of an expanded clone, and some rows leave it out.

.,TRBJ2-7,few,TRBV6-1,TGTGCCAGCAGCGACGGGCCGGATGGGGAGCAGTACTTC,CASSDGPDGEQYF
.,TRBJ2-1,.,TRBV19,TGTGCCAGTAGTATGAGGGACTACAATGAGCAGTTCTTC,CASSMRDYNEQFF
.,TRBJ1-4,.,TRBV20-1,TGCAGTGCTAGAGGGAGAGGGGACCCTGAAAAACTGTTTTTT,CSARGRGDPEKLFF
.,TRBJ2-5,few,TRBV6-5,TGTGCCAGCAGTTACCGGGGGAGAAGGGACGAGACCCAGTACTTC,CASSYRGRRDETQYF
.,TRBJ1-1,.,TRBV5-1,TGCGCCAGCAGCCCGGCATTAGCGGCCGCGGGGGTTGACACTGAAGCTTTCTTT,CASSPALAAAGVDTEAFF
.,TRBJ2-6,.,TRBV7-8,TGTGCCAGCAGCTTAGTGGGACTGGATTTCTCTGGGGCCAACGTCCTGACTTTC,CASSLVGLDFSGANVLTF
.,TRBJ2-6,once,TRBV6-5,TGTGCCAGCAGTTTGGAGTACTCTGGGGCCAACGTCCTGACTTTC,CASSLEYSGANVLTF
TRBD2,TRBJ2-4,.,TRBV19,TGTGCCAGTAGTCAACTAGCGGGAGCGAACATTCAGTACTTC,CASSQLAGANIQYF
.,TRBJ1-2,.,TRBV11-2,TGTGCCAGCAGCCCTTGGACCGGGCATAACTCTAGAAACTATGGCTACACCTTC,CASSPWTGHNSRNYGYTF
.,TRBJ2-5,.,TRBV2,TGTGCCAGCAACGACGGCGGGGAGACCCAGTACTTC,CASNDGGETQYF
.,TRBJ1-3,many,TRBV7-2,TGTGCCATTAGGGGGAACTCTGGAAACACCATATATTTT,CAIRGNSGNTIYF
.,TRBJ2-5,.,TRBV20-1,TGCAGTGCTAGTGGCGCTATGGGGCATGACCAAGAGACCCAGTACTTC,CSASGAMGHDQETQYF
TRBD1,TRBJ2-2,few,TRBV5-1,TGCGCCAGCAGCTTGGCCTTCGGACAGGGGAACACCGGGGAGCTGTTTTTT,CASSLAFGQGNTGELFF
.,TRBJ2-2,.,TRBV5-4,TGTGCCAGCAGCCCTCAGCGGGCCCAGAACACCGGGGAGCTGTTTTTT,CASSPQRAQNTGELFF
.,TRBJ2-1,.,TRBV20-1,TGCAGTGCTAGCCTCGGACTACTCAATGACAATGAGCAGTTCTTC,CSASLGLLNDNEQFF
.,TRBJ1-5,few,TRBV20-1,TGCAGTGCAACGAGGGGCTATACCGATCAGCCCCAGCATTTT,CSATRGYTDQPQHF
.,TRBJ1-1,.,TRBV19,TGTGCCAGTAGTTTGGACGACCCCGGGAACACTGAAGCTTTCTTT,CASSLDDPGNTEAFF
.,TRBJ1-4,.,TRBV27,TGTGCCAGCAGTCCTCAACGTACTAATGAAAAACTGTTTTTT,CASSPQRTNEKLFF
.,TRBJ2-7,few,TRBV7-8,TGTGCCAGCAGCGAACCCTACAGAGTCTACGAGCAGTACTTC,CASSEPYRVYEQYF
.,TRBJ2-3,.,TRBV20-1,TGCAGTGCTAGAGCTTCTTGGGATACGCAGTATTTT,CSARASWDTQYF
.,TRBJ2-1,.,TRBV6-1,TGTGCCAGCAGGATCGATGCCGGGACTTACAATGAGCAGTTCTTC,CASRIDAGTYNEQFF
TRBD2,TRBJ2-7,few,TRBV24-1,TGTGCCACCAGTAATAGCGGGGTTCCTTACGAGCAGTACTTC,CATSNSGVPYEQYF
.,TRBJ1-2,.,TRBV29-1,TGCAGCGTTGAAGCCCAGACCTATGGCTACACCTTC,CSVEAQTYGYTF
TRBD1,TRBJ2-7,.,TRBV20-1,TGCAGTGCTAACGACCGGGACAGGGGCATCTACGAGCAGTACTTC,CSANDRDRGIYEQYF
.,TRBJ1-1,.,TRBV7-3,TGTGCCAGCAGCCTTTCTGAGGGAACTGAAGCTTTCTTT,CASSLSEGTEAFF
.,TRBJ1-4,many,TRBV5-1,TGCGCCAGCAAGAACTCGGGTGAAAAACTGTTTTTT,CASKNSGEKLFF
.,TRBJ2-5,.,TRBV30,TGTGCCTGGAGTGCGGGAATACAAGAGACCCAGTACTTC,CAWSAGIQETQYF
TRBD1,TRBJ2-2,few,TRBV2,TGTGCCAGCAGTCCTCAGACAGGGGCCACCGGGGAGCTGTTTTTT,CASSPQTGATGELFF
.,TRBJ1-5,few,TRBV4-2,TGTGCCAGCAGCCAAGGGCAGGATACAGCCCCTCAGCCCCAGCATTTT,CASSQGQDTAPQPQHF
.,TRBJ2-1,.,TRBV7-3,TGTGCCAGCAGCTTATTTGCGGGAAGACCGTACAATGAGCAGTTCTTC,CASSLFAGRPYNEQFF
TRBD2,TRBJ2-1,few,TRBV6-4,TGTGCCAGCAGTGACTCGAGTCGGGGAGGGATTGGTGAGCAGTTCTTC,CASSDSSRGGIGEQFF
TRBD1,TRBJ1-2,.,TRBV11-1,TGTGCCAGCAGCCGGACAGGGCGGTTTGGCTACACCTTC,CASSRTGRFGYTF